This TCR beta chain originates from a study of cytotoxic CD8 clonotypes in ibrutinib-treated CLL. TCRdb's copy holds only in-frame clones and misses some; the assay was immunoSEQ multiplex PCR. Here the sample spans over 100,000 clones, about 50% being singletons. This CDR3 is built from 12 residues. The germline CDR1 and CDR2 sequences are SGHRS and YFSETQ. Trimming took 0 bases from V and 7 from J, leaving 5 bases between them. The sample here was PBMCs, taken after 24 months of ibrutinib treatment. The V and J genes are TRBV5-1 and TRBJ2-1; possibly TRBD2 for D (5 bases). This sequence originates from a human donor with chronic lymphocytic leukemia. The CDR3 nucleotides read TGCGCCAGCAGCTTGGGGACTAATGAGCAGTTCTTC. Its translation is CASSLGTNEQFF.